This T cell receptor beta chain stems from a study of multiple sclerosis patients with progressive multifocal leukoencephalopathy. Trimming removed 7 bases at V and 10 bases at J, with 17 bases between. This CDR3 comprises 14 residues. The germline gives CDR1 MDHEN, CDR2 SYDVKM. TCRdb's table, derived via immunoSEQ multiplex PCR, lists solely in-frame clones and lacks some. The sample consists of tens of thousands of clones, roughly 85% of them appearing once. Noted time point: time of PML onset. This chain uses TRBV28 with TRBJ1-6; D is uncertain. Sequenced here: PBMCs, sampled from a patient treated with natalizumab. The receptor comes from a woman under 40 with progressive multifocal leukoencephalopathy. The CDR3 region has the DNA TGTGCCAGCATATCGGGCCTACTGAAATCACCCCTCCACTTT. It yields the protein CASISGLLKSPLHF.